Below, 23 T cell receptor beta chains from the same sample are listed, as sequenced in a study of vaccination and CD4 T cells after COVID-19. Sequenced with the Oncomine TCR Beta short-read assay was DNA taken from cultured CD4+ T cells. Genomic DNA was extracted from cultured CD4+ T cells. TCRdb itself ran the PCR reads through MiXCR, one entry per CDR3 protein. This sample has 9,900 or so distinct CDR3 sequences; about 34% occur once, and the top ten carry about 15%. These receptors lack a known antigen. Treatment: roughly 10-day PBMC culture with coronavirus spike peptide pools or control peptides (ViraFEST assay). CD4+ T cells that came from the unexposed donor were collected before the COVID-19 pandemic (2011-2018). The sequencing input was CD4+ T cells from blood, cultured in vitro. The source is a human donor in good health.

By sample share, this clonotype is large. J is TRBJ1-2 and V is TRBV7-2; D ambiguous. Germline CDR1 reads SGHTA; CDR2 reads FQGNSA. The CDR3 runs to 15 residues. V was clipped by 0 bases and J by 4 bases, with 12 bases between them. The CDR3 loop is CASSLARRSTYGYTF. CDR3 sequence (DNA): TGTGCCAGCAGCTTAGCCAGGCGGTCGACCTATGGCTACACCTTC.

This clonotype occurred a few times. The V gene is TRBV7-2, the J gene TRBJ2-1; 7 bases match TRBD2. The CDR3 sequence is 15 residues long. Trimming removed 3 bases from V and 5 bases from J; junction bases left unmatched: 7. Germline V gene sequence: CDR1 SGHTA, CDR2 FQGNSA. The CDR3 coding sequence is TGTGCCAGCAGCTTCGGCGGGAGCCCGGACAATGAGCAGTTCTTC. As protein: CASSFGGSPDNEQFF.

The genes are TRBV5-4 and TRBJ2-2; D is ambiguous. The CDR3 is 13 amino acids. The germline V gene has CDR1 SGHNT and CDR2 YYREEE (reference sequence). V lost 0 bases and J 7 bases, leaving 7 bases between the germline ends. CDR3 bases: TGTGCCAGCAGCTTGGCTTTCCGCGGGGAGCTGTTTTTT. This encodes CASSLAFRGELFF.

The V call is TRBV5-4, the J call TRBJ1-6; D uncertain. The CDR3 contains 14 residues. Trimming took off 4 bases at V and 7 bases at J, with 12 bases between the two ends. CDR1 and CDR2 (germline): SGHNT, YYREEE (reference sequence). In DNA form, the CDR3 reads TGTGCCAGCAGCCCCGAAGCGGTGAATTCACCCCTCCACTTT. The encoded protein is CASSPEAVNSPLHF.

This clonotype has more than one count but fewer than ten. This rearrangement joins TRBV28 to TRBJ2-3, with 8 bases lining up with TRBD2. The junction had 8 bases not matched to a gene; V was cut back by 5 bases and J by 1 base. Per the germline V gene, CDR1 is MDHEN and CDR2 is SYDVKM. The CDR3 sequence is 16 residues long. The CDR3 DNA reads as TGTGCCAGCAGTCTCCTAGCGGGTGATGGCACAGATACGCAGTATTTT. It is translated as CASSLLAGDGTDTQYF.

In its sample, this clonotype was seen a few times. As DNA, the CDR3 is TGCAGTGCCCCAGGGGTAGCGGGAGCTCCCCCCTACGAGCAGTACTTC. Protein product: CSAPGVAGAPPYEQYF. V is TRBV20-1 and J is TRBJ2-7, with 9 bases fitting TRBD2. The CDR3 contains 16 residues. V lost 6 bases and J lost 2; bases outside the gene matches: 14. Per germline, CDR1 DFQATT and CDR2 SNEGSKA (reference sequence).

This clonotype was counted only a few times. The chain is built from TRBV7-2 and TRBJ2-1; TRBD1 agrees at 12 bases. The CDR3 extends over 15 amino acids. Germline CDR1 is SGHTA and CDR2 is FQGNSA. J was trimmed by 5 bases and V by 3 bases; bases with no gene match: 2. The CDR3 sequence: CASSLGQGADNEQFF. In DNA, the CDR3 is TGTGCCAGCAGCTTGGGACAGGGGGCGGACAATGAGCAGTTCTTC.

The rearrangement uses TRBV5-1 and TRBJ1-2; no definite D call. Looked up from germline, CDR1 is SGHRS and CDR2 is YFSETQ. Trimming pared 1 base from V and 4 bases from J, leaving 23 bases between. The CDR3 has 18 residues. The chain's CDR3 is CASSLSFEWSPVSYGYTF. The CDR3 region has the DNA TGCGCCAGCAGCTTGTCGTTTGAATGGTCCCCGGTGAGCTATGGCTACACCTTC.

There are a few counts of this clonotype. The chain uses TRBV7-2 and TRBJ1-1; D is uncertain. CDR3 length: 15 amino acids. Between the trimmed V and J ends, which lost 5 bases and 1 base, there was a span of 14 bases. Germline V gene sequence: CDR1 SGHTA, CDR2 FQGNSA. The CDR3 region has the DNA TGTGCCAGCAGCCAGTCGGGGTTTACGAACACTGAAGCTTTCTTT. Its protein product is CASSQSGFTNTEAFF.

This clonotype was seen more than once but under ten times. The CDR3 nucleotides read TGTGCCAGTATGCTCACGGGCGGGAGGGCCTCCCAAGAGACCCAGTACTTC. As protein: CASMLTGGRASQETQYF. This chain connects TRBV6-1 to TRBJ2-5, with 9 bases lining up with TRBD2. The germline gives CDR1 MNHNS, CDR2 SASEGT. J lost 1 base, V lost 9 bases, and 15 bases had no gene match. This CDR3 contains 17 residues.

The rearrangement uses TRBV20-1 and TRBJ1-1; D gene unclear. CDR1 and CDR2 from the germline V gene are DFQATT and SNEGSKA (reference sequence). The CDR3 has 15 amino acids. V shed 6 bases and J shed 4 bases, with 21 bases lying between them. The CDR3 reads CSAPLLQLTGTEAFF. DNA for the CDR3: TGCAGTGCCCCCCTACTACAGTTAACCGGCACTGAAGCTTTCTTT.

This clonotype appeared a single time. CDR3 amino acids: CASSYSLYRDNTGELFF. The CDR3 nucleotides read TGTGCCAGCAGTTACTCTCTTTATAGGGATAACACCGGGGAGCTGTTTTTT. J is TRBJ2-2 and V is TRBV6-2 or TRBV6-3; no definite D call. The CDR3 is made up of 17 amino acids. V shed 0 bases and J shed 2 bases, with 13 bases lying between them. Germline V gene data show CDR1 as MNHEY and CDR2 as SVGEGT.

This clonotype was seen more than once but under ten times. This rearrangement joins TRBV27 to TRBJ2-7; the D is unclear. CDR3 length: 14 amino acids. The V gene lost 8 bases and the J gene lost 3 bases, with 17 bases spanning the gap. Germline V gene data show CDR1 as MNHEY and CDR2 as SMNVEV (reference sequence). In nucleotides, the CDR3 is TGTGCCAGCGCACTGGACGCAGCTTACTACGAGCAGTACTTC. Encoded protein: CASALDAAYYEQYF.

This clonotype was detected a few times. The J gene is TRBJ2-1, the V gene TRBV2; a weak D match, TRBD2 (7 bases). V was clipped by 8 bases and J by 9 bases, with 29 bases between them. This CDR3 spans 17 amino acids. Germline V gene data show CDR1 as SNHLY and CDR2 as FYNNEI. CDR3: CASPTRAQGRVGTEQFF. CDR3 nucleotide sequence: TGTGCCAGCCCGACGAGGGCGCAGGGGAGGGTGGGGACTGAGCAGTTCTTC.

Relative to its sample, this clonotype is large. The genes are TRBV6-2 or TRBV6-3 and TRBJ1-5; no reliable D call. The CDR3 consists of 15 residues. With 7 bases removed from V and 4 bases from J, the gap between germline ends came to 17 bases. Germline V gene lookup returns CDR1 MNHEY and CDR2 SVGEGT. The CDR3 here is CASTKAAAPNQPQHF. CDR3 sequence (DNA): TGTGCCAGCACAAAGGCCGCAGCGCCGAATCAGCCCCAGCATTTT.

The table lists this clonotype with a few counts. The chain uses TRBV9 and TRBJ2-2, with no clear D. This CDR3 is built from 13 residues. The germline gives CDR1 SGDLS, CDR2 YYNGEE. Trimming shortened V by 4 bases and J by 3 bases, and 7 bases separated the two germline ends. The CDR3 DNA reads TGTGCCAGCAGCCCCAGAGACACCGGGGAGCTGTTTTTT. Residues: CASSPRDTGELFF.

This clonotype has only a few counts. V gene TRBV7-9 combines with J gene TRBJ2-3; D remains ambiguous. In germline, CDR1 is SEHNR, CDR2 FQNEAQ (reference sequence). Trimming pared 1 base from V and 0 bases from J, leaving 5 bases between. This CDR3 has 14 residues. The CDR3 nucleotides are TGTGCCAGCAGCTTAGGTGAGAGCACAGATACGCAGTATTTT. Translating gives CASSLGESTDTQYF.

This sequence joins TRBV6-1 and TRBJ1-1; 8 bases map to TRBD1. With 7 bases clipped from V and 3 bases from J, the junction kept 7 bases outside the gene matches. The CDR3 runs to 14 residues. The V gene's germline CDR1 is MNHNS and CDR2 SASEGT. The CDR3 loop is CASKAGGSDTEAFF. The CDR3 nucleotides read TGTGCCAGCAAGGCAGGGGGCTCAGACACTGAAGCTTTCTTT.

There are a few counts of this clonotype. V is TRBV7-3 and J is TRBJ2-3; either TRBD1 or TRBD2 may fit D (5 bases each). This CDR3 spans 13 amino acids. CDR1 and CDR2 from the germline V gene are SGHTA and FQGTGA. The V and J ends lost 4 bases and 6 bases respectively, with 11 bases between them. CDR3 in amino acids: CASSSSGTDTQYF. The CDR3 DNA is TGTGCCAGCAGCTCCTCAGGGACCGATACGCAGTATTTT.

This clonotype was recorded a few times. The genes are TRBV6-1 and TRBJ2-1, with D tentatively TRBD2 (5 bases). Trimming left V 6 bases short and J 7 bases short, with 16 bases between. Germline V gene lookup returns CDR1 MNHNS and CDR2 SASEGT. This CDR3 comprises 14 residues. The CDR3 spells CASRETGIRNEQFF. The CDR3 region has the DNA TGTGCCAGCAGGGAGACCGGGATTAGGAATGAGCAGTTCTTC.

This clonotype has a single count. The junction and the germline gene differ at one end; a read error may be behind it. The chain links TRBV2 to TRBJ1-3; 7 bases match TRBD1. Germline V gene sequence: CDR1 SNHLY, CDR2 FYNNEI. The CDR3 is 15 amino acids. The CDR3 DNA sequence: TGTGCCAGCAGGGAAGGACAGGTGTCTGGAAACACCATATATTTT. This codes for CASREGQVSGNTIYF.

V and J are TRBV20-1 and TRBJ1-4; D is unclear. The CDR3 spans 13 residues. The ends were cut back, 3 bases at V and 1 base at J, with 6 bases in the middle. CDR1 and CDR2 from the germline V gene are DFQATT and SNEGSKA (reference sequence). The DNA for the CDR3 is TGCAGTGCTAGGACGGGAACTAATGAAAAACTGTTTTTT. Translated, it gives CSARTGTNEKLFF.

This clonotype was counted between two and nine times. The rearrangement links TRBV20-1 to TRBJ1-3; D is possibly TRBD1 (5 bases). Trimming stripped 8 bases from V and 1 base from J, with 12 bases between. This CDR3 comprises 13 residues. CDR1 is DFQATT, CDR2 SNEGSKA, per germline (reference sequence). The CDR3 spells CSQIDRSGNTIYF. The CDR3 DNA is TGCAGTCAGATTGACAGATCTGGAAACACCATATATTTT.